This T cell receptor beta chain was obtained from a study of tumor-infiltrating lymphocytes in primary liver carcinoma. Both RNA and DNA were isolated together from approximately 22-30 mg of bulk tissue that had not been sorted. From approximately 0.5 ug of total RNA, TCR beta-specific cDNA was reverse-transcribed using a constant-region primer. Researchers made the TCR beta libraries by running three nested multiplex PCR rounds with slightly modified ARM-PCR. Investigators reported that the first two PCR rounds, at 10 cycles each, used TRBV1-TRBV30 forward primers with a C-beta reverse primer. MiXCR, run by TCRdb on the multiplex PCR reads, gives a single entry per CDR3 protein. Among under 130,000 distinct CDR3 sequences listed, roughly four fifths were seen once. The CDR3 runs 15 residues. CDR1 SGHKS and CDR2 YYEKEE come from the germline V gene (reference sequence).

The TCR sequence derives from a man in his forties with primary liver carcinoma and hepatitis B virus infection. Sequencing was performed on liver tumor tissue from sampling region 3. Subset meaning: tumor region T3, left-lateral pole. The rearrangement joins TRBV5-5 to TRBJ1-2, with a tentative D call TRBD1 (6 bases). The CDR3 spells CDSSMGRTANYGYTF. The CDR3 region has the DNA TGTGATAGCAGCATGGGCAGGACAGCTAACTATGGCTACACCTTC.